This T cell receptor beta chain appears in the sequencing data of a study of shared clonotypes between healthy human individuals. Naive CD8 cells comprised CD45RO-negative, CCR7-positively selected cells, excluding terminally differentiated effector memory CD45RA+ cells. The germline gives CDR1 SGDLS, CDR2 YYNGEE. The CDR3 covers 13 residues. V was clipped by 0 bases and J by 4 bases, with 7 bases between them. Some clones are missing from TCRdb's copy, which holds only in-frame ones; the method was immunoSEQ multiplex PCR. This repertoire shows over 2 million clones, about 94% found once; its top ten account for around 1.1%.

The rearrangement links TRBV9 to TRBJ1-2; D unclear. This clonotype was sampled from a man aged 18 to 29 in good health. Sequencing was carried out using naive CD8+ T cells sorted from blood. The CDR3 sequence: CASSVGSGYGYTF. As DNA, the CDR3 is TGTGCCAGCAGCGTAGGGAGTGGCTATGGCTACACCTTC.